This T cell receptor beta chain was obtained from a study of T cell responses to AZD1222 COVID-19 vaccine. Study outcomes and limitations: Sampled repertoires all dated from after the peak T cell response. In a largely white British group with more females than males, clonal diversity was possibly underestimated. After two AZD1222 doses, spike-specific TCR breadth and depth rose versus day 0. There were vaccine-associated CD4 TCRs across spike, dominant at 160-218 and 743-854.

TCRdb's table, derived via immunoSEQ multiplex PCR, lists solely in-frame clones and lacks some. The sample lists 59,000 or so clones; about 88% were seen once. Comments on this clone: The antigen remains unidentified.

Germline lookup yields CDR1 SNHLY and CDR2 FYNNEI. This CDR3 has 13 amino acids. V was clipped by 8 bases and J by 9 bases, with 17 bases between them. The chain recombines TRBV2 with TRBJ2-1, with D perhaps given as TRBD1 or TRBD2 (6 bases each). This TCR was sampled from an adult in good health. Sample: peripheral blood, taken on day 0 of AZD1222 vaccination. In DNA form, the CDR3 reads TGTGCCAGCGGGGGGCAGGGGTACGGTGAGCAGTTCTTC. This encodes CASGGQGYGEQFF.